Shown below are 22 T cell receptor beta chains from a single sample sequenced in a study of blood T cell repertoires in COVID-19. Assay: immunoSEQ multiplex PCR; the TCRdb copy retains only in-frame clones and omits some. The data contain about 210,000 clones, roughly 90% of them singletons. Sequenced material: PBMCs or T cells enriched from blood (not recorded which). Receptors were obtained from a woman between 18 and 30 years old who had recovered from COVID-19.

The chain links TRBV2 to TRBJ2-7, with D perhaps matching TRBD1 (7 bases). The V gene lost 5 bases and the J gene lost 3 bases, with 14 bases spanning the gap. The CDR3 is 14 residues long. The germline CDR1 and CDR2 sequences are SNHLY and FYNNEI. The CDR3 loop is CASSINRGGYEQYF. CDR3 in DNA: TGTGCCAGCAGTATCAACAGGGGAGGCTACGAGCAGTACTTC.

The CDR3 DNA follows: TGTGCCAGCAGCTCCGGGACTCGCCTTTACGAGCAGTACTTC. Translating it yields CASSSGTRLYEQYF. This chain links TRBV7-9 with TRBJ2-7; D might be TRBD2 (6 bases). CDR1 and CDR2 (germline): SEHNR, FQNEAQ (reference sequence). This CDR3 comprises 14 residues. V lost 4 bases and J lost 4, with 14 bases in between.

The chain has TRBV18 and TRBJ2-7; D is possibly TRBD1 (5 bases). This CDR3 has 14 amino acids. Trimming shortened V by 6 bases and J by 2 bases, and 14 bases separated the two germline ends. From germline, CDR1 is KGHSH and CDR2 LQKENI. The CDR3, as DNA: TGTGCCAGCTCGTCCCAGGGATTTGCCTACGAGCAGTACTTC. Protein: CASSSQGFAYEQYF.

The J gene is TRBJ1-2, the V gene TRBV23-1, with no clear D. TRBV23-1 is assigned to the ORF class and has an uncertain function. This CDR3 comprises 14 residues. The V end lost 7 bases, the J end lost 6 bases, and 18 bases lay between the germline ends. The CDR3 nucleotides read TGCGCCAGCAATGGCGGGAGTATGAGGGATGGCTACACCTTC. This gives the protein CASNGGSMRDGYTF.

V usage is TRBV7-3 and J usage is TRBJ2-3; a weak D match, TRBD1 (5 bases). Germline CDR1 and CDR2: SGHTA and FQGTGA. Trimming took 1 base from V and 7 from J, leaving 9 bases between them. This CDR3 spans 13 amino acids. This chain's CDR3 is CASSLNQGNTQYF. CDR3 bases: TGTGCCAGCAGCTTAAATCAGGGTAATACGCAGTATTTT.

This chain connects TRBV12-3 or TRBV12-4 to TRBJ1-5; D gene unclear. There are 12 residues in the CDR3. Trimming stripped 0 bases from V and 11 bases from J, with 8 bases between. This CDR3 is CASSLAGGTQHF. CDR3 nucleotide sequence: TGTGCCAGCAGTTTAGCGGGAGGGACCCAGCATTTT.

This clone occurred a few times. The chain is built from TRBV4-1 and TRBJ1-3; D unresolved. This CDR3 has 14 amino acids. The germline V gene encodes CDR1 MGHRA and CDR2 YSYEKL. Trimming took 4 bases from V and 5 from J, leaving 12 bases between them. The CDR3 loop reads CASSLRLDRNTIYF. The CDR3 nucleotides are TGCGCCAGCAGCCTTCGACTGGATCGAAACACCATATATTTT.

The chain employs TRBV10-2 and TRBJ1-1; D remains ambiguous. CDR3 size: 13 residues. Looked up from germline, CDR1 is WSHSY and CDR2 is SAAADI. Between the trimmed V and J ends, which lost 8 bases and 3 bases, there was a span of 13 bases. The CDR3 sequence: CASARSWDTEAFF. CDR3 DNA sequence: TGCGCCAGCGCGAGGAGTTGGGACACTGAAGCTTTCTTT.

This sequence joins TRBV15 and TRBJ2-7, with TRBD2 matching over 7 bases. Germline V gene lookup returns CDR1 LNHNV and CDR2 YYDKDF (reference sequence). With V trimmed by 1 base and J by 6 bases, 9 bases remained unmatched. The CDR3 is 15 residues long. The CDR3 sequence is CATSRVWKGTIEQYF. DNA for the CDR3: TGTGCCACCAGCAGAGTCTGGAAGGGGACTATCGAGCAGTACTTC.

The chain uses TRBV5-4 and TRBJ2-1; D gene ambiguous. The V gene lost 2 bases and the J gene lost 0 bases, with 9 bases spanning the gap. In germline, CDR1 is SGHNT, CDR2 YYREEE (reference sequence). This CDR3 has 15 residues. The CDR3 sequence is CASSLSRSSYNEQFF. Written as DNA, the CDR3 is TGTGCCAGCAGCTTAAGCAGGTCCTCCTACAATGAGCAGTTCTTC. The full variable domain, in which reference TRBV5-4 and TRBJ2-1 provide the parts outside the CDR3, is ETGVTQSPTHLIKTRGQQVTLRCSSQSGHNTVSWYQQALGQGPQFIFQYYREEENGRGNFPPRFSGLQFPNYSSELNVNALELDDSALYLCASSLSRSSYNEQFFGPGTRLTVL.

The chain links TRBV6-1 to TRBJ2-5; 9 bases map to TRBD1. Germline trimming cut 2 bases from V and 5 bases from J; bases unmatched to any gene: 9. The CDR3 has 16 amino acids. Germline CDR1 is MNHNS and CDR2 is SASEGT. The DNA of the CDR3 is TGTGCCAGCAGTGAAAATCCCGGGACAGGGCATGAGACCCAGTACTTC. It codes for CASSENPGTGHETQYF.

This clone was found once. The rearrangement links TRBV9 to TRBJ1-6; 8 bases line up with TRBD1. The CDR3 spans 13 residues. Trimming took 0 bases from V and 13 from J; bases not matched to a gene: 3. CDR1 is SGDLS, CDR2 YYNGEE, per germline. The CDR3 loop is CASSVGGTGPLHF. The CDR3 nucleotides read TGTGCCAGCAGCGTAGGAGGGACAGGCCCCCTCCACTTT.

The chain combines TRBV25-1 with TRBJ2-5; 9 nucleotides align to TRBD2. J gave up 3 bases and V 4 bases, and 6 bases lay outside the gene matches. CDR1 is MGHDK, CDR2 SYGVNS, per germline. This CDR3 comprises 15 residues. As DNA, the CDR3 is TGTGCCAGCAGTGTGGCGGGGGGGCTCGAAGAGACCCAGTACTTC. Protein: CASSVAGGLEETQYF.

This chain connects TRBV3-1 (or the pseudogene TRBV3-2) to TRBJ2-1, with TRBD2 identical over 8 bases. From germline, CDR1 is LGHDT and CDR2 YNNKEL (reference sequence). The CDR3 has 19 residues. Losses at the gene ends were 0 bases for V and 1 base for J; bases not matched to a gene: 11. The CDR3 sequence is CASSQDPSGGLFSYNEQFF. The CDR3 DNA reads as TGTGCCAGCAGCCAAGATCCCAGCGGGGGCCTATTTTCCTACAATGAGCAGTTCTTC.

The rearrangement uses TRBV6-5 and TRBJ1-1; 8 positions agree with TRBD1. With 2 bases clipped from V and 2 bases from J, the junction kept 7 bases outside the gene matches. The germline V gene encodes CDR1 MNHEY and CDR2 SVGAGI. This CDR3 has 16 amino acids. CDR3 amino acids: CASSYAGGSENTEAFF. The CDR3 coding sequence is TGTGCCAGCAGTTACGCAGGGGGCAGCGAAAACACTGAAGCTTTCTTT.

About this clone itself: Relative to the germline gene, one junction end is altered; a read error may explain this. The chain's CDR3 is CASSYFGTGEMGF. The CDR3 DNA is TGTGCCAGCAGTTACTTCGGGACAGGGGAAATGGGCTTT. The V gene is TRBV6-5, the J gene TRBJ1-1, with 10 bases lining up with TRBD1. Germline CDR1 MNHEY, CDR2 SVGAGI. CDR3 size: 13 residues.

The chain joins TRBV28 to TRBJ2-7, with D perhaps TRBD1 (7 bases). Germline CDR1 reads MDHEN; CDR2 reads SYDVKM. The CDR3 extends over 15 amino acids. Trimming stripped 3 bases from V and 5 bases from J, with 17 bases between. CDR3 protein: CASSLFWSGGHEQYF. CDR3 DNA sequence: TGTGCCAGCAGTTTGTTCTGGTCAGGGGGGCACGAGCAGTACTTC.

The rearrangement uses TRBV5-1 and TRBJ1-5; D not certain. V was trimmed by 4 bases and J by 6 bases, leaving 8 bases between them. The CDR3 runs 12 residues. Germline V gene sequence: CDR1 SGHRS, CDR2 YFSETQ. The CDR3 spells CASSEEGQPQHF. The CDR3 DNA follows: TGCGCCAGCAGCGAGGAGGGTCAGCCCCAGCATTTT.

CDR3 protein: CASGTWGTEAFF. The CDR3 DNA reads TGTGCCAGCGGGACATGGGGAACTGAAGCTTTCTTT. The chain combines TRBV2 with TRBJ1-1; possible D gene TRBD1, 6 bases. V shed 8 bases and J shed 5 bases, with 12 bases lying between them. Germline V gene data show CDR1 as SNHLY and CDR2 as FYNNEI. The CDR3 sequence is 12 residues long.

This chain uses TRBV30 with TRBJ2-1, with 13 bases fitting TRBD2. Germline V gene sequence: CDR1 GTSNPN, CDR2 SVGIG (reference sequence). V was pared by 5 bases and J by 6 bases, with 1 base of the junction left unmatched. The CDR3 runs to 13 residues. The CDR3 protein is CAWRTSGGNEQFF. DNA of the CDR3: TGTGCCTGGCGGACTAGCGGGGGCAATGAGCAGTTCTTC.

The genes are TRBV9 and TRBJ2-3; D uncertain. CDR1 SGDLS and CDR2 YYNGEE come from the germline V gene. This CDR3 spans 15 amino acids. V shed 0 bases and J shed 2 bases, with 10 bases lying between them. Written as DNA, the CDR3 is TGTGCCAGCAGCGTAGTTCCCCAAAACACAGATACGCAGTATTTT. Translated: CASSVVPQNTDTQYF.

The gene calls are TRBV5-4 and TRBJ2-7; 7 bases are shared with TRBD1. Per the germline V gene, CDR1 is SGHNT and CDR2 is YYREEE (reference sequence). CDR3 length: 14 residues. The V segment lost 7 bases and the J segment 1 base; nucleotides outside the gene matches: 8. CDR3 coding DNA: TGTGCCAGCCAACACCGGGACAGTTCCTACGAGCAGTACTTC. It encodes CASQHRDSSYEQYF.